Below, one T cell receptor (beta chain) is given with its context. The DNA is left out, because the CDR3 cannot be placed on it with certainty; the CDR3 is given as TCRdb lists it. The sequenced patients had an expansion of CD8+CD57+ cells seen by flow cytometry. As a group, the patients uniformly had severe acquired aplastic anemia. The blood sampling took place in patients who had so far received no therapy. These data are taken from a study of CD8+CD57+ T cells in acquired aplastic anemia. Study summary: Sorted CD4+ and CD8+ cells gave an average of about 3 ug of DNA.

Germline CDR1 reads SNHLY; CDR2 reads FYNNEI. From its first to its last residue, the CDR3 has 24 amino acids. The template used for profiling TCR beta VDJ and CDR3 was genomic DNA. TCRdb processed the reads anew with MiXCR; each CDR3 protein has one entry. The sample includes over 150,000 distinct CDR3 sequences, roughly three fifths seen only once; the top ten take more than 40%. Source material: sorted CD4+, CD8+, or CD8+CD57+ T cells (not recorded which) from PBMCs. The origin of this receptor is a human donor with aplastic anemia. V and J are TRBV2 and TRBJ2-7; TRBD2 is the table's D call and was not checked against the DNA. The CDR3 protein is CASSPGLTGGNTIYFGEGYYEQYF.